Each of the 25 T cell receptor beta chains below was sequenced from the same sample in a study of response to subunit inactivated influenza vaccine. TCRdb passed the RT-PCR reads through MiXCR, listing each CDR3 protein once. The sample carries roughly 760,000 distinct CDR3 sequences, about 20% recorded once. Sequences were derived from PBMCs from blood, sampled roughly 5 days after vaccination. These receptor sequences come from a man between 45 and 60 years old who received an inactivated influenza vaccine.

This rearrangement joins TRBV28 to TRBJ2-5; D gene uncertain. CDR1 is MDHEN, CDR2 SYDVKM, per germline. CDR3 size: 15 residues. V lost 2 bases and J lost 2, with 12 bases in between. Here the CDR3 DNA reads TGTGCCAGCAGTTTACTGGGCAGGCCGCAAGAGACCCAGTACTTC. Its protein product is CASSLLGRPQETQYF. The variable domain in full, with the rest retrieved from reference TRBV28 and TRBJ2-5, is DVKVTQSSRYLVKRTGEKVFLECVQDMDHENMFWYRQDPGLGLRLIYFSYDVKMKEKGDIPEGYSVSREKKERFSLILESASTNQTSMYLCASSLLGRPQETQYFGPGTRLLVL.

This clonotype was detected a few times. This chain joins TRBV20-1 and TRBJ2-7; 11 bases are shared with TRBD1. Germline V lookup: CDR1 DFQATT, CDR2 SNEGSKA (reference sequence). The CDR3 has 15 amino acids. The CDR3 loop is CSADGGTGGPYEQYF. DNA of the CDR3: TGCAGCGCCGACGGGGGGACAGGGGGACCCTACGAGCAGTACTTC.

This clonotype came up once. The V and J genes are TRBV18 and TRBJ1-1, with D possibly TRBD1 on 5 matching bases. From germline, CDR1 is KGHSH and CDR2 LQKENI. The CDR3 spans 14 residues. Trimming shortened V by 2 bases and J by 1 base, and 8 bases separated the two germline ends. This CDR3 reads CASSPGAQNTEAFF. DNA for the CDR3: TGTGCCAGCTCACCAGGGGCCCAGAACACTGAAGCTTTCTTT. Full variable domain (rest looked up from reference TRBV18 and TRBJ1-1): NAGVMQNPRHLVRRRGQEARLRCSPMKGHSHVYWYRQLPEEGLKFMVYLQKENIIDESGMPKERFSAEFPKEGPSILRIQQVVRGDSAAYFCASSPGAQNTEAFFGQGTRLTVV.

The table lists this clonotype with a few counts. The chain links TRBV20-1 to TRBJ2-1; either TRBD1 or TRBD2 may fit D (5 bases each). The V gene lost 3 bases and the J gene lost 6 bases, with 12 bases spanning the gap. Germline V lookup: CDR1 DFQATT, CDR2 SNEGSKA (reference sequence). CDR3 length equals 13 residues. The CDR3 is CSARDFGANEQFF. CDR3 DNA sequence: TGCAGTGCTAGGGACTTCGGGGCCAATGAGCAGTTCTTC.

The CDR3 coding sequence is TGTGCCAGCACCACTCCCGCGGGGGCAACAGATACGCAGTATTTT. It specifies CASTTPAGATDTQYF. The chain links TRBV12-3 or TRBV12-4 to TRBJ2-3, with a weak D call TRBD2 (7 bases). V was shortened by 7 bases and J by 3 bases, with 17 bases between the two germline ends. CDR3 length: 15 residues.

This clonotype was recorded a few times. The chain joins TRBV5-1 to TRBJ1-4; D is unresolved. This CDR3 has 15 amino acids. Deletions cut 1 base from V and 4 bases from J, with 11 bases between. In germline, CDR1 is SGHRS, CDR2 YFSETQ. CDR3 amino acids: CASSLTQFSNEKLFF. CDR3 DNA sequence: TGCGCCAGCAGCTTGACCCAGTTCAGTAATGAAAAACTGTTTTTT.

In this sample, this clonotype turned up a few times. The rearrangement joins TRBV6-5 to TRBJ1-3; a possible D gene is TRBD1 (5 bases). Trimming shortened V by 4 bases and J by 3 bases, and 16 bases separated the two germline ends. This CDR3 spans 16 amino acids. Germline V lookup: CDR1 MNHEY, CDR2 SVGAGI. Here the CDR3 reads CASSSVRTKGGNTIYF. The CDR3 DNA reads TGTGCCAGCAGTTCGGTCCGGACAAAGGGTGGAAACACCATATATTTT.

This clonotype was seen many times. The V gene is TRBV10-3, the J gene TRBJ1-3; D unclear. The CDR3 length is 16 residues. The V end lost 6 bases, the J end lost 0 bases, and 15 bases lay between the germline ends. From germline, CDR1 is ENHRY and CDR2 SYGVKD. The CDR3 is CAISRVGPGSGNTIYF. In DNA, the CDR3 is TGTGCCATCAGCAGAGTTGGACCAGGCTCTGGAAACACCATATATTTT.

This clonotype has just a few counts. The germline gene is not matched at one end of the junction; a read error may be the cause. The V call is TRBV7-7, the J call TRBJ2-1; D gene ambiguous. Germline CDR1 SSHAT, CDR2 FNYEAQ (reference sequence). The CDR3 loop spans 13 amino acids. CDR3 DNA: TGTGCTAGCAGCCGTGACTGGTACAATGAGCAGTTCTTC. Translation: CASSRDWYNEQFF.

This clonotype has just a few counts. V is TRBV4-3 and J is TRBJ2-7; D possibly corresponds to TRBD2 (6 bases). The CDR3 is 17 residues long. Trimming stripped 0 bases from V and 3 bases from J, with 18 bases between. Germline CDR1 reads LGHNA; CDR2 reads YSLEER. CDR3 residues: CASSQDRGGLAVYEQYF. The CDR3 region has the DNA TGCGCCAGCAGCCAAGATCGTGGGGGGTTGGCTGTCTACGAGCAGTACTTC.

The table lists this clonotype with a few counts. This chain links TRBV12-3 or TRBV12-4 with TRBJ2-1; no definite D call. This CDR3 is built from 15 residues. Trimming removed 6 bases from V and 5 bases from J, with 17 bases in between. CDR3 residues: CASRRSGGGDNEQFF. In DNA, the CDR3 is TGTGCCAGCAGGAGATCGGGTGGTGGGGACAATGAGCAGTTCTTC.

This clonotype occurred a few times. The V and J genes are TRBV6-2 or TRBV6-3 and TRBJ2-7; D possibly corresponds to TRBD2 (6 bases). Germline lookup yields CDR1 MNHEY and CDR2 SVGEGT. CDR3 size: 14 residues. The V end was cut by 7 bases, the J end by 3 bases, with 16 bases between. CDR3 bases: TGTGCCAGCACCTACGCGGGGCCAGGCTACGAGCAGTACTTC. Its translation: CASTYAGPGYEQYF.

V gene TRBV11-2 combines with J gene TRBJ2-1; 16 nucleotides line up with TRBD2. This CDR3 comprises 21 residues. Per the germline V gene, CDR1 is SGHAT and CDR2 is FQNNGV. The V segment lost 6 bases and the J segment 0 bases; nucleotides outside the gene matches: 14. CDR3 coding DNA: TGTGCCAGCAGAGGCCCCTTACCGGGGACTAGCGGGGGGGTCTCCTACAATGAGCAGTTCTTC. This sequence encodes CASRGPLPGTSGGVSYNEQFF. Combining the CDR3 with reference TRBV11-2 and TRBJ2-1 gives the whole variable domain EAGVAQSPRYKIIEKRQSVAFWCNPISGHATLYWYQQILGQGPKLLIQFQNNGVVDDSQLPKDRFSAERLKGVDSTLKIQPAKLEDSAVYLCASRGPLPGTSGGVSYNEQFFGPGTRLTVL.

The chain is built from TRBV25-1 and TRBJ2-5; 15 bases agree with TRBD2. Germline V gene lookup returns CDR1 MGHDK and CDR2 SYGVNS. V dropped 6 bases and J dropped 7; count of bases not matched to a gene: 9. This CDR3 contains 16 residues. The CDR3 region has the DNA TGTGCCAGCAGCGCCTGGACTAGCGGGGGGGCGGCGACCCAGTACTTC. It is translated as CASSAWTSGGAATQYF.

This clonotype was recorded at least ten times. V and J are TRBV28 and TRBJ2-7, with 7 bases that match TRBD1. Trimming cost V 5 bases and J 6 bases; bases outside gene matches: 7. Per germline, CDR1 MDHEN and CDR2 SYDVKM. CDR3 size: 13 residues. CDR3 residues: CASSDRARGEQYF. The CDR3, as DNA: TGTGCCAGCAGTGACAGGGCGCGCGGCGAGCAGTACTTC.

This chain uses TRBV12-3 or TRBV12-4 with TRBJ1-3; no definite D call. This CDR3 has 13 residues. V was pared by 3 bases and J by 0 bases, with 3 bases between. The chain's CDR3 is CASSFYSGNTIYF. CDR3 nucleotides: TGTGCCAGCAGTTTTTACTCTGGAAACACCATATATTTT.

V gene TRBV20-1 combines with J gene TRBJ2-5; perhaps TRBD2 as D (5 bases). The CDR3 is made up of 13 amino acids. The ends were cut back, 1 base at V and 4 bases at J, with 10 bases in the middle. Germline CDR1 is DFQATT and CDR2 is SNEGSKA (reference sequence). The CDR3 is CSARVLTIETQYF. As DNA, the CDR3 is TGCAGTGCTAGAGTCTTGACTATAGAGACCCAGTACTTC.

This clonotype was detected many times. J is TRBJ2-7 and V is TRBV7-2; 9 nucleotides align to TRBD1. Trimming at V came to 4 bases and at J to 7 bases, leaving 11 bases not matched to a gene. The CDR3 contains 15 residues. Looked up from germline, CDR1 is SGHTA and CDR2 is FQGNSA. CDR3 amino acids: CASSWRGQGTGEQYF. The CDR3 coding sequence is TGTGCCAGCAGCTGGCGGGGACAGGGAACGGGGGAGCAGTACTTC.

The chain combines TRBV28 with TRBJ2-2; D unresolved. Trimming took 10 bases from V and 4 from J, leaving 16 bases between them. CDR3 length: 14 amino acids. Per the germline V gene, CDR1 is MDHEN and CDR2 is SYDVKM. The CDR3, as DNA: TGTGCCACTGCGAGGCCCGCCGGCACCGGGGAGCTGTTTTTT. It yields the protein CATARPAGTGELFF. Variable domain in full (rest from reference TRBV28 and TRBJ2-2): DVKVTQSSRYLVKRTGEKVFLECVQDMDHENMFWYRQDPGLGLRLIYFSYDVKMKEKGDIPEGYSVSREKKERFSLILESASTNQTSMYLCATARPAGTGELFFGEGSRLTVL.

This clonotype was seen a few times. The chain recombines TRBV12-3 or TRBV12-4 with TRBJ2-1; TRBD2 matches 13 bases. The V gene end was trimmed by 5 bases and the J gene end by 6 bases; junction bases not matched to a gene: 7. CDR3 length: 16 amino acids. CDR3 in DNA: TGTGCCAGCAGTCCGCCGGGACTAGCGGGGTTCAATGAGCAGTTCTTC. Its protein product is CASSPPGLAGFNEQFF.

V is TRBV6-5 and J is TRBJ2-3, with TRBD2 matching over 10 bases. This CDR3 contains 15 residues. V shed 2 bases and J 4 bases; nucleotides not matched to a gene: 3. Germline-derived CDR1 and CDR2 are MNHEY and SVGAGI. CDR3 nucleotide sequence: TGTGCCAGCAGTTACGAAGCGGGGGGGCCAGATACGCAGTATTTT. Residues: CASSYEAGGPDTQYF.

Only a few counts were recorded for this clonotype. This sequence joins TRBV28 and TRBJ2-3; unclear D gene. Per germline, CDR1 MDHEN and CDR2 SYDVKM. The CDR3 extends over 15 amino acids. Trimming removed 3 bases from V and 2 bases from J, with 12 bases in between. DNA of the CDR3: TGTGCCAGCAGTTTCCTCGGAAAAAACACAGATACGCAGTATTTT. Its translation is CASSFLGKNTDTQYF.

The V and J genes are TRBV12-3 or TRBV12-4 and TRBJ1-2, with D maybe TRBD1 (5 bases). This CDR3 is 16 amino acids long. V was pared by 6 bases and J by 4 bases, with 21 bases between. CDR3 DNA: TGTGCCAGCAGCCCCGGACCGGCCCAGGGTGGCTATGGCTACACCTTC. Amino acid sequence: CASSPGPAQGGYGYTF.

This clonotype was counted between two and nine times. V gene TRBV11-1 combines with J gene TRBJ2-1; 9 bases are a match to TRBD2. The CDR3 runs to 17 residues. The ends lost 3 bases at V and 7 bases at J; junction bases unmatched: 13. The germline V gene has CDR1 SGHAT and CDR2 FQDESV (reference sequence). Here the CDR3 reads CASSFRPSGTGYNEQFF. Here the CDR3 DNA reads TGTGCCAGCAGCTTCCGCCCTAGCGGGACGGGGTATAATGAGCAGTTCTTC.

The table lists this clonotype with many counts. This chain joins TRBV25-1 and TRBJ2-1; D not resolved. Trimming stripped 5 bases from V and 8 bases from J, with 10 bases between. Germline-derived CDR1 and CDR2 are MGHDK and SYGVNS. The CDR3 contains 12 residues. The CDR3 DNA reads TGTGCCAGCAGTCGTTCGCATTATGAGCAGTTCTTC. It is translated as CASSRSHYEQFF.